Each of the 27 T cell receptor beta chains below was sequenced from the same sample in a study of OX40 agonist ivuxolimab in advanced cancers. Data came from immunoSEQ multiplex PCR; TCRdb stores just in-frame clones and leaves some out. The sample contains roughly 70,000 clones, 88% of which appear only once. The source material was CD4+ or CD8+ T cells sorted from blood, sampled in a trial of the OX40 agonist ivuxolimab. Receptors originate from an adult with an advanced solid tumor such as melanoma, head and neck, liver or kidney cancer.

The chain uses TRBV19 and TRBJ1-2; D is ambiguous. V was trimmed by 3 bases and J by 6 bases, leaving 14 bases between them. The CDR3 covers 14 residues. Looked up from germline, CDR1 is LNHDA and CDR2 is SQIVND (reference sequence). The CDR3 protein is CASSIKFRTDGYTF. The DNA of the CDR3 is TGTGCCAGTAGTATTAAGTTCCGGACGGATGGCTACACCTTC.

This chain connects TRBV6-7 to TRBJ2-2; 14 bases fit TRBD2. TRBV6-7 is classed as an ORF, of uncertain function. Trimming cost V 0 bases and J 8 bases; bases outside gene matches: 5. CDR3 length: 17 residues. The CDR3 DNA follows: TGTGCCAGCAGTTACTCGGGACTAGCGGGAGCAATGGGGGAGCTGTTTTTT. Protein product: CASSYSGLAGAMGELFF.

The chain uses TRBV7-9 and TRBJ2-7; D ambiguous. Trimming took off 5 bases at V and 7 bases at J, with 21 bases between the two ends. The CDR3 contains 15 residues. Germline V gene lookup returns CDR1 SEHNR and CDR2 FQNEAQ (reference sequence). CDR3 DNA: TGTGCCAGCAGCCCAAACCTGGATATCCTACGGGAGCAGTACTTC. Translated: CASSPNLDILREQYF.

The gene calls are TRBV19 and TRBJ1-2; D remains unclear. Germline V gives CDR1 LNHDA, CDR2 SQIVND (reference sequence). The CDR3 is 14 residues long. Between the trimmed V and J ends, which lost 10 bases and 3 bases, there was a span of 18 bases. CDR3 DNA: TGTGCCACTCGTGATGGGTCTGGGGACTATGGCTACACCTTC. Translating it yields CATRDGSGDYGYTF.

CDR3 nucleotides: TGTGCCAGCAGCTTAGTCAGGTCGGGGACCCAGTACTTC. Encoded protein: CASSLVRSGTQYF. The rearrangement uses TRBV11-3 and TRBJ2-5, with unresolved D. The V and J ends lost 1 base and 7 bases respectively, with 10 bases between them. This CDR3 is built from 13 residues. Germline V gives CDR1 SGHNT, CDR2 YENEEA.

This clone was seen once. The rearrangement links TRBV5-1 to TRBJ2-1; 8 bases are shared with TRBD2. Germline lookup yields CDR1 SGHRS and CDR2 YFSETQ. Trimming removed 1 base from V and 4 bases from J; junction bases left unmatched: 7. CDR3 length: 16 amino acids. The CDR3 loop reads CASSLRTSSIYNEQFF. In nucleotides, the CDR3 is TGCGCCAGCAGCTTGAGGACTAGCTCAATATACAATGAGCAGTTCTTC.

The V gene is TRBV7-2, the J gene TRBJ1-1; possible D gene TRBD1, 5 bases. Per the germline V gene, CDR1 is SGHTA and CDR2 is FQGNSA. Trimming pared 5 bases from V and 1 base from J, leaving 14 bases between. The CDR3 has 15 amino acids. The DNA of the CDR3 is TGTGCCAGCAGCGGAAGACAGCCCTCGAACACTGAAGCTTTCTTT. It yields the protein CASSGRQPSNTEAFF.

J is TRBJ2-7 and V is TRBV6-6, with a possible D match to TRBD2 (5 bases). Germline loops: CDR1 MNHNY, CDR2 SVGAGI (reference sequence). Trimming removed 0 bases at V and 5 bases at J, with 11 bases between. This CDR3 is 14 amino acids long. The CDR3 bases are TGTGCCAGCAGTTACTCGTCGGGGTGGAACGAGCAGTACTTC. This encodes CASSYSSGWNEQYF.

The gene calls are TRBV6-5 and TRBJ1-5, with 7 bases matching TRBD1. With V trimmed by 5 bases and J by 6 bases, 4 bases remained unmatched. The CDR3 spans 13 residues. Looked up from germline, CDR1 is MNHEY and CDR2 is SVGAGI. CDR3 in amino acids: CASSPQGGQPQHF. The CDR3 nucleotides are TGTGCCAGCAGTCCCCAGGGGGGTCAGCCCCAGCATTTT.

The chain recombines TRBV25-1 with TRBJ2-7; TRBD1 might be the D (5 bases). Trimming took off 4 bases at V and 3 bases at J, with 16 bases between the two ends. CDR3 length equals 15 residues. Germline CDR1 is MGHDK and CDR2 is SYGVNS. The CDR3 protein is CASSGLGQGHYEQYF. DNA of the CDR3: TGTGCCAGCAGTGGCCTAGGGCAGGGTCACTACGAGCAGTACTTC.

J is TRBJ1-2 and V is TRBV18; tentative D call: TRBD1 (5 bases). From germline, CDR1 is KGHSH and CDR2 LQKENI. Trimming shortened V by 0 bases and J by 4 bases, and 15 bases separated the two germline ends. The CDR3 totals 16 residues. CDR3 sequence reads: CASSPPDGAALYGYTF. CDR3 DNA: TGTGCCAGCTCACCACCGGACGGGGCCGCCCTCTATGGCTACACCTTC. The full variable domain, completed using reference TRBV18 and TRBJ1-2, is NAGVMQNPRHLVRRRGQEARLRCSPMKGHSHVYWYRQLPEEGLKFMVYLQKENIIDESGMPKERFSAEFPKEGPSILRIQQVVRGDSAAYFCASSPPDGAALYGYTFGSGTRLTVV.

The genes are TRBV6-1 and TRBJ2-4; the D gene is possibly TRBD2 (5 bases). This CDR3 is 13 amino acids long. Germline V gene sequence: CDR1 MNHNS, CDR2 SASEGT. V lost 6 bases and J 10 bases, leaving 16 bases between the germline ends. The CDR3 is CASSFRSTRIQYF. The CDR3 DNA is TGTGCCAGCAGCTTTAGGTCCACTAGAATTCAGTACTTC.

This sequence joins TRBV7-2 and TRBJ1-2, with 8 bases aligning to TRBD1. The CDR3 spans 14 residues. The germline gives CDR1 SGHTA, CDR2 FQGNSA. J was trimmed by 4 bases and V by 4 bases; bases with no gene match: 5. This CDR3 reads CASSSGTGAYGYTF. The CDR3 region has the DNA TGTGCCAGCAGCTCAGGGACAGGAGCCTATGGCTACACCTTC.

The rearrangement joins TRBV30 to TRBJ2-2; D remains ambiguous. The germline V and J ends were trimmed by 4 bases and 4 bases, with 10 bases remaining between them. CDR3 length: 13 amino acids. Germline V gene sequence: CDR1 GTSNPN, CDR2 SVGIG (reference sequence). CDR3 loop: CAWKHTTTGELFF. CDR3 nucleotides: TGTGCCTGGAAACACACGACCACCGGGGAGCTGTTTTTT.

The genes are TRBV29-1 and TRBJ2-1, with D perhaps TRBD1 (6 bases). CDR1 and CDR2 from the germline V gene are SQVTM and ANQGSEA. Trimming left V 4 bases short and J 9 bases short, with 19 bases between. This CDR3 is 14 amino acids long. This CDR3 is CSVAGTSFVSEQFF. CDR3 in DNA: TGCAGCGTTGCCGGGACATCCTTCGTCAGTGAGCAGTTCTTC.

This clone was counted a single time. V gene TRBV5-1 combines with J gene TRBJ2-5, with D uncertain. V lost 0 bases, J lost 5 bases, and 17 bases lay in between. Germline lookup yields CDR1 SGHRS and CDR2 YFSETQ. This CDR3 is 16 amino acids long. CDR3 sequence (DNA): TGCGCCAGCAGCTTGGAGCTGGGGTCGGCAATGGAGACCCAGTACTTC. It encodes CASSLELGSAMETQYF.

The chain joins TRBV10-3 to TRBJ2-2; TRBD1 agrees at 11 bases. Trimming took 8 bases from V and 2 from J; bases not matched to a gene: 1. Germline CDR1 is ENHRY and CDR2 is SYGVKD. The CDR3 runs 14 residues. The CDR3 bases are TGTGCCATCCGGACAGGGGGCAACACCGGGGAGCTGTTTTTT. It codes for CAIRTGGNTGELFF.

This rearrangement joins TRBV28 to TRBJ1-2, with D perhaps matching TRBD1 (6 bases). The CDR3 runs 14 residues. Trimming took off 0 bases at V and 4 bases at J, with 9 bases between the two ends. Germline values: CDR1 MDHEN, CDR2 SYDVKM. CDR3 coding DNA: TGTGCCAGCAGTTTATGGGTAGGGGGCTATGGCTACACCTTC. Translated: CASSLWVGGYGYTF.

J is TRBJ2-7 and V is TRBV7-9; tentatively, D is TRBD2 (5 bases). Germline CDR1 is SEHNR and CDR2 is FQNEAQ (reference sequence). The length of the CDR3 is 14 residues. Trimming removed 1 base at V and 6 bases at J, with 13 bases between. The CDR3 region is CASSLGGSLGEQYF. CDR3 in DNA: TGTGCCAGCAGCTTAGGAGGGTCCCTTGGCGAGCAGTACTTC.

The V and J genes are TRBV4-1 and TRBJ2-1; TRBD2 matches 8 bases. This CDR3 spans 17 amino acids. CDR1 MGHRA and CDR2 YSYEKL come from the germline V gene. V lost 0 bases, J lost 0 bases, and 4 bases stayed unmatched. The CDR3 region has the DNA TGCGCCAGCAGCCAAGATTCGGCGGGAGGCTCCTACAATGAGCAGTTCTTC. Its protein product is CASSQDSAGGSYNEQFF.

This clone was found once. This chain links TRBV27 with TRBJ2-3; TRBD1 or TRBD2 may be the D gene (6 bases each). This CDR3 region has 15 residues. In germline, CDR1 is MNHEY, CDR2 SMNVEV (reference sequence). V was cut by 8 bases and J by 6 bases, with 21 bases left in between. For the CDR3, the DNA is TGTGCCAGCCAAGGTTGGGGGGCGGGTCGGGATACGCAGTATTTT. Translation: CASQGWGAGRDTQYF.

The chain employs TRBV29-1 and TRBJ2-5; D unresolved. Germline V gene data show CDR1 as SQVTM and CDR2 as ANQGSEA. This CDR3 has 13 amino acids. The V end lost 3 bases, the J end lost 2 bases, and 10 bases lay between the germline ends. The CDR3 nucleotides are TGCAGCGTTGAGAGGACGGAGCAAGAGACCCAGTACTTC. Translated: CSVERTEQETQYF.

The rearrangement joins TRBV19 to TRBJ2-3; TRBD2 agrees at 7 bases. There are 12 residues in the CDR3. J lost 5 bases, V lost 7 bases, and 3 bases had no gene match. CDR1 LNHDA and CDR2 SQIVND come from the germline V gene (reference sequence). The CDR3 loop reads CASISSGDTQYF. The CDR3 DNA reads TGTGCCAGTATCTCTAGCGGAGATACGCAGTATTTT.

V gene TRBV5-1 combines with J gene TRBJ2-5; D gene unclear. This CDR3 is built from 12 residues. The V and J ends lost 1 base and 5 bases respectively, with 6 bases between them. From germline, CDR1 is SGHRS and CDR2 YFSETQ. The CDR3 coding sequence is TGCGCCAGCAGCTTGAACGAGGAGACCCAGTACTTC. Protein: CASSLNEETQYF. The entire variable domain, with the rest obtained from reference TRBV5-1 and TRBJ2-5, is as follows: KAGVTQTPRYLIKTRGQQVTLSCSPISGHRSVSWYQQTPGQGLQFLFEYFSETQRNKGNFPGRFSGRQFSNSRSEMNVSTLELGDSALYLCASSLNEETQYFGPGTRLLVL.

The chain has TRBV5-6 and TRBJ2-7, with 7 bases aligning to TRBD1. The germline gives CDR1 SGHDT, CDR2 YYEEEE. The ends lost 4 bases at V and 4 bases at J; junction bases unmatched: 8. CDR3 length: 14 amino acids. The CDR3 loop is CASSAPGTAYEQYF. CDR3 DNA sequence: TGTGCCAGCAGCGCTCCCGGGACAGCTTACGAGCAGTACTTC.

CDR3 residues: CAISRDRGNTGELFF. DNA for the CDR3: TGTGCCATCAGCAGGGACAGGGGGAACACCGGGGAGCTGTTTTTT. The rearrangement joins TRBV10-3 to TRBJ2-2, with 10 bases aligning to TRBD1. Looked up from germline, CDR1 is ENHRY and CDR2 is SYGVKD. Germline trimming cut 6 bases from V and 1 base from J; bases unmatched to any gene: 2. CDR3 length equals 15 residues.

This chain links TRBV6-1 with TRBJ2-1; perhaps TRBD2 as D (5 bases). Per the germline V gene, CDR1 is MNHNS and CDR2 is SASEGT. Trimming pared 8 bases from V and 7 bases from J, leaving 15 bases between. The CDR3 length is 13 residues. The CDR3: CASSGSLGNEQFF. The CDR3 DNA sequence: TGTGCCAGCTCGGGATCCTTGGGGAATGAGCAGTTCTTC.